The present TCR beta chain was sequenced within a study of cytotoxic CD8 clonotypes in ibrutinib-treated CLL. Clones were sequenced by immunoSEQ multiplex PCR, and TCRdb holds only the in-frame ones, with some missing. This sample has 200,000 to 250,000 clones; 79% occur once, and the top ten carry roughly 11%. Trimming removed 5 bases from V and 0 bases from J, with 2 bases in between. This CDR3 has 12 residues. Per germline, CDR1 SGHAT and CDR2 FQNNGV. The sample was PBMCs, taken after 12 months of ibrutinib treatment. The clonotype originates from a human donor with chronic lymphocytic leukemia. V usage is TRBV11-2 and J usage is TRBJ2-1; D not certain. CDR3 amino acids: CASSHSYNEQFF. The CDR3 DNA is TGTGCCAGCAGCCACTCCTACAATGAGCAGTTCTTC.